These 26 T cell receptor beta chains were sequenced from one sample in a study of T cell responses to AZD1222 COVID-19 vaccine. TCRdb keeps only in-frame clones here, not all; method: immunoSEQ multiplex PCR. Of 130,000 or so clones listed, nearly 95% are singletons. The sample was peripheral blood, taken on day 0 of AZD1222 vaccination. The receptors come from an adult in good health.

The CDR3 loop reads CASSQDRRGTRYGYTF. As DNA, the CDR3 is TGTGCCAGCAGCCAAGACCGTCGGGGAACAAGGTATGGCTACACCTTC. V is TRBV3-1 (or the pseudogene TRBV3-2) and J is TRBJ1-2; D is unclear. Between the trimmed V and J ends, which lost 0 bases and 5 bases, there was a span of 16 bases. This CDR3 is built from 16 residues. The germline V gene has CDR1 LGHDT and CDR2 YNNKEL (reference sequence).

The genes are TRBV3-1 (or the pseudogene TRBV3-2) and TRBJ1-2; 7 bases match TRBD1. The CDR3 spans 18 residues. Trimming cost V 2 bases and J 4 bases; bases outside gene matches: 16. Germline V gene lookup returns CDR1 LGHDT and CDR2 YNNKEL (reference sequence). The CDR3 DNA is TGTGCCAGCAGCCAACTGACAGGGTTATGGATCAAACGCTATGGCTACACCTTC. Translating it yields CASSQLTGLWIKRYGYTF.

The rearrangement joins TRBV2 to TRBJ2-5, with no clear D. The germline gives CDR1 SNHLY, CDR2 FYNNEI. The CDR3 length is 12 residues. V lost 0 bases, J lost 4 bases, and 3 bases lay in between. This CDR3 is CASSEATETQYF. The CDR3 DNA sequence: TGTGCCAGCAGTGAAGCAACAGAGACCCAGTACTTC.

This sequence joins TRBV5-1 and TRBJ2-1, with 9 bases lining up with TRBD1. Germline V CDR1 and CDR2: SGHRS, YFSETQ. CDR3 size: 15 residues. With 4 bases clipped from V and 4 bases from J, the junction kept 6 bases outside the gene matches. CDR3 coding DNA: TGCGCCAGCAGCACCCGGACAGGGGAATACAATGAGCAGTTCTTC. Residues: CASSTRTGEYNEQFF.

This chain uses TRBV7-6 with TRBJ2-1; a weak D match, TRBD1 (6 bases). Trimming shortened V by 1 base and J by 9 bases, and 19 bases separated the two germline ends. Germline CDR1 reads SGHVS; CDR2 reads FNYEAQ. The CDR3 consists of 16 residues. CDR3 in DNA: TGTGCCAGCAGCTTAGTAGCCGCCCCAGGGGTGGGTGAGCAGTTCTTC. Translated, it gives CASSLVAAPGVGEQFF.

V and J are TRBV15 and TRBJ1-4, with a possible D match to TRBD1 (6 bases). Germline V gene lookup returns CDR1 LNHNV and CDR2 YYDKDF (reference sequence). V was cut by 4 bases and J by 4 bases, with 19 bases left in between. This CDR3 has 17 residues. The CDR3 DNA reads TGTGCCACCAGCATACTCTGGGGGCGAAGGGATAATGAAAAACTGTTTTTT. It is translated as CATSILWGRRDNEKLFF.

This clone was detected once. The CDR3 DNA follows: TGTGCCAGCATTCTGACACCGGGCGGGGAGACCCAGTACTTC. Protein product: CASILTPGGETQYF. V and J are TRBV2 and TRBJ2-5; D is perhaps TRBD2 (5 bases). CDR3 length: 14 residues. V was pared by 7 bases and J by 5 bases, with 17 bases between. Germline loops: CDR1 SNHLY, CDR2 FYNNEI.

The rearrangement joins TRBV11-2 to TRBJ1-1, with D unresolved. The CDR3 runs to 15 residues. V gave up 3 bases and J gave up 5 bases, with 16 bases separating them. Germline V gene sequence: CDR1 SGHAT, CDR2 FQNNGV. The CDR3 DNA reads as TGTGCCAGCAGCTTTTACTCGGGCGGTGGGACTGAAGCTTTCTTT. Translated, it gives CASSFYSGGGTEAFF.

This clone appeared a single time. The J gene is TRBJ1-1, the V gene TRBV28; D unclear. The germline gives CDR1 MDHEN, CDR2 SYDVKM. V shed 3 bases and J shed 0 bases, with 11 bases lying between them. CDR3 length: 15 residues. CDR3 nucleotide sequence: TGTGCCAGCAGTTTCTGGGAAGTGGTGAACACTGAAGCTTTCTTT. Protein sequence: CASSFWEVVNTEAFF.

The chain recombines TRBV5-4 with TRBJ2-7; 8 bases agree with TRBD1. Trimming cost V 4 bases and J 4 bases; bases outside gene matches: 7. CDR3 length equals 14 residues. Germline V gene data show CDR1 as SGHNT and CDR2 as YYREEE (reference sequence). In DNA, the CDR3 is TGTGCCAGCAGCAGGGGACAGGATGAATACGAGCAGTACTTC. Its translation is CASSRGQDEYEQYF.

In this sample, this clone turned up once. The chain has TRBV6-5 and TRBJ1-2; D might be TRBD1 (6 bases). This CDR3 is built from 15 residues. V lost 8 bases and J lost 3, with 19 bases in between. The germline gives CDR1 MNHEY, CDR2 SVGAGI. In DNA form, the CDR3 reads TGTGCCAGCCTGGGCGTGGGAAGGGGGGACTATGGCTACACCTTC. It encodes CASLGVGRGDYGYTF.

CDR3 loop: CASSADSQETQYF. Written as DNA, the CDR3 is TGTGCCAGCAGCGCGGACAGCCAAGAGACCCAGTACTTC. The chain employs TRBV5-4 and TRBJ2-5; perhaps TRBD1 as D (6 bases). Per the germline V gene, CDR1 is SGHNT and CDR2 is YYREEE (reference sequence). The CDR3 length is 13 residues. V was trimmed by 4 bases and J by 1 base, leaving 8 bases between them. Supplemented by reference TRBV5-4 and TRBJ2-5, the full variable domain reads ETGVTQSPTHLIKTRGQQVTLRCSSQSGHNTVSWYQQALGQGPQFIFQYYREEENGRGNFPPRFSGLQFPNYSSELNVNALELDDSALYLCASSADSQETQYFGPGTRLLVL.

This rearrangement joins TRBV21-1 to TRBJ1-2. TRBV21-1 is termed a pseudogene. This CDR3 region has 14 residues. As DNA, the CDR3 is TGTGCCAGCAGCGAGACGTGGGGTTACTATGGCTACACCTTC. Protein product: CASSETWGYYGYTF.

This chain uses TRBV5-1 with TRBJ2-7; 11 bases agree with TRBD2. Unmatched junction bases numbered 8, after V lost 3 bases and J lost 3 bases. This CDR3 region has 16 residues. Germline CDR1 is SGHRS and CDR2 is YFSETQ. The CDR3 region has the DNA TGCGCCAGCAGCTCTGCCCCGACTAGCGGGGACTACGAGCAGTACTTC. Translated, it gives CASSSAPTSGDYEQYF. Drawing the rest from reference TRBV5-1 and TRBJ2-7, the complete variable domain is KAGVTQTPRYLIKTRGQQVTLSCSPISGHRSVSWYQQTPGQGLQFLFEYFSETQRNKGNFPGRFSGRQFSNSRSEMNVSTLELGDSALYLCASSSAPTSGDYEQYFGPGTRLTVT.

V usage is TRBV5-6 and J usage is TRBJ2-5; D may be TRBD2 (5 bases). Between the trimmed V and J ends, which lost 0 bases and 9 bases, there was a span of 12 bases. The CDR3 contains 13 residues. Germline V gene data show CDR1 as SGHDT and CDR2 as YYEEEE. The CDR3: CASSLGTLGAQYF. Here the CDR3 DNA reads TGTGCCAGCAGCTTGGGAACCCTCGGGGCCCAGTACTTC.

The chain couples TRBV27 to TRBJ1-2, with D unclear. Looked up from germline, CDR1 is MNHEY and CDR2 is SMNVEV (reference sequence). The V and J ends lost 0 bases and 5 bases respectively, with 13 bases between them. The CDR3 contains 15 residues. The chain's CDR3 is CASSLSVTGFYGYTF. In DNA, the CDR3 is TGTGCCAGCAGTTTATCAGTGACGGGGTTTTATGGCTACACCTTC.

The V call is TRBV6-5, the J call TRBJ2-6, with a possible D match to TRBD1 (5 bases). The germline V gene has CDR1 MNHEY and CDR2 SVGAGI. Deletions cut 6 bases from V and 0 bases from J, with 6 bases between. The CDR3 extends over 14 amino acids. The CDR3 region has the DNA TGTGCCAGCAGCACAGGCTCTGGGGCCAACGTCCTGACTTTC. The encoded protein is CASSTGSGANVLTF.

The count of this clone is one. This chain uses TRBV7-6 with TRBJ1-2; TRBD1 matches at 12 bases. This CDR3 has 17 residues. CDR1 is SGHVS, CDR2 FNYEAQ, per germline. V was clipped by 5 bases and J by 4 bases; unmatched bases: 11. The DNA of the CDR3 is TGTGCCAGCAGCACTCTCGGGACAGGGGGCGAAGGCTATGGCTACACCTTC. Translated, it gives CASSTLGTGGEGYGYTF.

The chain combines TRBV25-1 with TRBJ1-4; D unclear. Deletions cut 2 bases from V and 4 bases from J, with 11 bases between. The CDR3 is 15 residues long. Germline-derived CDR1 and CDR2 are MGHDK and SYGVNS. CDR3: CASSEPTVVNEKLFF. The CDR3 DNA sequence: TGTGCCAGCAGTGAACCCACAGTAGTTAATGAAAAACTGTTTTTT.

The rearrangement links TRBV20-1 to TRBJ2-7; 9 bases agree with TRBD1. With V trimmed by 3 bases and J by 5 bases, 8 bases remained unmatched. This CDR3 has 14 residues. Germline V gene lookup returns CDR1 DFQATT and CDR2 SNEGSKA (reference sequence). The CDR3 sequence is CSASSRTGVNEQYF. The CDR3 DNA reads TGCAGTGCTAGTTCGAGGACAGGGGTGAACGAGCAGTACTTC.

This chain uses TRBV4-1 with TRBJ2-2, with 10 bases lining up with TRBD1. The CDR3 spans 17 residues. In germline, CDR1 is MGHRA, CDR2 YSYEKL. The V gene end was trimmed by 0 bases and the J gene end by 5 bases; junction bases not matched to a gene: 6. CDR3 loop: CASSQDPGQGGTGELFF. The DNA for the CDR3 is TGCGCCAGCAGCCAAGATCCAGGACAGGGGGGAACCGGGGAGCTGTTTTTT.

The chain has TRBV12-5 and TRBJ2-7; perhaps TRBD2 as D (5 bases). The CDR3 contains 15 residues. V lost 3 bases to trimming and J lost 0 bases, with 12 bases between them. The germline gives CDR1 LGHNT, CDR2 FRNRAP. CDR3 protein: CASGFLAGFSYEQYF. In nucleotides, the CDR3 is TGTGCTAGTGGTTTCCTAGCCGGATTCTCCTACGAGCAGTACTTC. The variable domain in full, completed from reference TRBV12-5 and TRBJ2-7, reads DARVTQTPRHKVTEMGQEVTMRCQPILGHNTVFWYRQTMMQGLELLAYFRNRAPLDDSGMPKDRFSAEMPDATLATLKIQPSEPRDSAVYFCASGFLAGFSYEQYFGPGTRLTVT.

A single count supports this clone. The rearrangement links TRBV9 to TRBJ1-3, with D unresolved. CDR3 length: 16 amino acids. V lost 0 bases and J 3 bases, leaving 13 bases between the germline ends. Looked up from germline, CDR1 is SGDLS and CDR2 is YYNGEE. In DNA, the CDR3 is TGTGCCAGCAGCGTAGGGGAGGTATCGGATGGAAACACCATATATTTT. It translates to CASSVGEVSDGNTIYF.

The V call is TRBV12-3 or TRBV12-4, the J call TRBJ2-7, with D unclear. V was shortened by 2 bases and J by 3 bases, with 5 bases between the two germline ends. The CDR3 is 12 amino acids. CDR3 DNA sequence: TGTGCCAGCAGTTTATGGTACTACGAGCAGTACTTC. As protein: CASSLWYYEQYF.

This chain joins TRBV5-4 and TRBJ2-1; D ambiguous. This CDR3 has 14 amino acids. V was clipped by 4 bases and J by 4 bases, with 12 bases between them. Germline CDR1 and CDR2: SGHNT and YYREEE (reference sequence). The chain's CDR3 is CASSRPDQYNEQFF. The CDR3 bases are TGTGCCAGCAGCCGACCGGATCAATACAATGAGCAGTTCTTC.

The CDR3: CASSPSIPKTNTIYF. In nucleotides, the CDR3 is TGTGCCAGCAGCCCTTCAATCCCAAAAACGAACACCATATATTTT. The J gene is TRBJ1-3, the V gene TRBV3-1 (or the pseudogene TRBV3-2); D remains unclear. This CDR3 region has 15 residues. The germline CDR1 and CDR2 sequences are LGHDT and YNNKEL (reference sequence). Trimming cost V 4 bases and J 7 bases, with 17 bases left between them.